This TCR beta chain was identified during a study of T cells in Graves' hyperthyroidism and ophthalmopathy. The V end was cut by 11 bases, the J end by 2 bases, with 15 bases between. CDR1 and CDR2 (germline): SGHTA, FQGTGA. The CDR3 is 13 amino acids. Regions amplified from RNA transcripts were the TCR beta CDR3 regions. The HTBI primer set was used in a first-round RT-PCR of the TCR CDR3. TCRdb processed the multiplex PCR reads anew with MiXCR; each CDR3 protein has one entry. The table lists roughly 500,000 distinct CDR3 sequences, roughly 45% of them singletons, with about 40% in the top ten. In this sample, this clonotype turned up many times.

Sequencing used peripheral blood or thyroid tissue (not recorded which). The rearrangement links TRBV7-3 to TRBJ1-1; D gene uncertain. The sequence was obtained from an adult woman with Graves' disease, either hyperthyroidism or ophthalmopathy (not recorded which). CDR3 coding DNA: TGTGCCTCCGGAAGGTGGGGAAACACTGAAGCTTTCTTT. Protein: CASGRWGNTEAFF.